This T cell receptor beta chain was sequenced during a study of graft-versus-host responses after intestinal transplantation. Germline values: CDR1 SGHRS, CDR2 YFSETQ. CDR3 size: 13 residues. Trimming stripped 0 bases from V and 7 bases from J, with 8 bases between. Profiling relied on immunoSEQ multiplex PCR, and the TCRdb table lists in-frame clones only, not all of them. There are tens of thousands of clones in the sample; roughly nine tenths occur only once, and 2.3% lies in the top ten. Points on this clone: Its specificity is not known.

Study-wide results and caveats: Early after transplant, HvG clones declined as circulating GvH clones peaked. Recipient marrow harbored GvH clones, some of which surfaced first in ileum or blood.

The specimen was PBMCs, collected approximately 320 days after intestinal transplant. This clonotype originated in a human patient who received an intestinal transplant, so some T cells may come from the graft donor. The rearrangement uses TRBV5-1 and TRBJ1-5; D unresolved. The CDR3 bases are TGCGCCAGCAGCTTGGGGGTACAGCAGCCCCAGCATTTT. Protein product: CASSLGVQQPQHF.